This T cell receptor beta chain was obtained from a study of shared clonotypes between healthy human individuals. Study-wide results and limits: In several donors, about 5% of naive CD4 clonotypes appeared in common. Unshared clonotypes carried lower generation probabilities than those common to all four donors.

Libraries were prepared by immunoSEQ multiplex PCR; TCRdb keeps only in-frame clonotypes and omits some of them. The sample comprises about 2.1 million clones, 93% of which are singletons, and around 1.8% rests with the top ten. As for this clone: The antigen is undetermined. The junction departs from germline at one end; a sequencing error may be responsible.

It was CD45RO-negative cells, positively selected for CCR7, that made up naive CD8 cells, with terminally differentiated effector memory CD45RA+ cells excluded. Nashville, Tennessee was home to all donors, who were Caucasian adults. The CDR3 spans 18 residues. Germline V gene lookup returns CDR1 SGHVS and CDR2 FQNEAQ. This sequence joins TRBV7-8 and TRBJ2-3, with unresolved D. This receptor was obtained from a man between 18 and 35 years old in good health. Some clones in this sample may be carry-over from other donors' samples. Sequencing used naive CD8+ T cells from PBMCs. The DNA for the CDR3 is TGTGCCAGCAGCTTAGCGCTGGTCGGGCGGACGAGCACAGATGCGCAGTATTTT. Protein product: CASSLALVGRTSTDAQYF.